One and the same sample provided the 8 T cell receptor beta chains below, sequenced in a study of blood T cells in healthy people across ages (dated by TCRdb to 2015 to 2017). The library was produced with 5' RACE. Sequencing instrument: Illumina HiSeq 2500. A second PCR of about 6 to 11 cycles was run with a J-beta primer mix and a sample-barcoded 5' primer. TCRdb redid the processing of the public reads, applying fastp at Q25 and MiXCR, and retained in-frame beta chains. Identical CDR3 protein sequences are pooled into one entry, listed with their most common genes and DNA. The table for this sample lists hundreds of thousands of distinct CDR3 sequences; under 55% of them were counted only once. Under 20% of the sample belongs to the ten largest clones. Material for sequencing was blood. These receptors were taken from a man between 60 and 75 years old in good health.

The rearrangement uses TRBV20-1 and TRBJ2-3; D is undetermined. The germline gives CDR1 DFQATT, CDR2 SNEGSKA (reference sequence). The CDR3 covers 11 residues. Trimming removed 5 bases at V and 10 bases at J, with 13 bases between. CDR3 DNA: TGCAGTGCTGGTTATACGGTGCCGCAGTATTTT. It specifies CSAGYTVPQYF.

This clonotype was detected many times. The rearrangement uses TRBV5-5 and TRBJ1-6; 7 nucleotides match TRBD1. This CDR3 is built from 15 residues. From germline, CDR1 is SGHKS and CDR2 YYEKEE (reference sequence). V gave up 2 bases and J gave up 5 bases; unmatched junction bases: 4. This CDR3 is CASSFKQGDNSPLHF. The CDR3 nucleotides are TGTGCCAGCAGCTTCAAGCAGGGGGATAATTCACCCCTCCACTTT. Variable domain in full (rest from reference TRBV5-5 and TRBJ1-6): DAGVTQSPTHLIKTRGQQVTLRCSPISGHKSVSWYQQVLGQGPQFIFQYYEKEERGRGNFPDRFSARQFPNYSSELNVNALLLGDSALYLCASSFKQGDNSPLHFGNGTRLTVT.

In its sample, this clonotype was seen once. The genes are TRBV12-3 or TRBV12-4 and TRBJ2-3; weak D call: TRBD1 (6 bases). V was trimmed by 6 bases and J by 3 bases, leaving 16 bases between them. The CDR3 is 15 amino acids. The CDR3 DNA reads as TGTGCCAGCAGCCCCCTCGGACAGAGAACAGATACGCAGTATTTT. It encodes CASSPLGQRTDTQYF.

In DNA, the CDR3 is TGTGCCAGCAGTAAGGGAGAGGGGGCGGGCAATCAGCCCCAGCATTTT. It yields the protein CASSKGEGAGNQPQHF. This rearrangement joins TRBV27 to TRBJ1-5, with 7 bases lining up with TRBD1. CDR3 length: 16 residues. The V gene end was trimmed by 5 bases and the J gene end by 2 bases; junction bases not matched to a gene: 9. Germline values: CDR1 MNHEY, CDR2 SMNVEV (reference sequence).

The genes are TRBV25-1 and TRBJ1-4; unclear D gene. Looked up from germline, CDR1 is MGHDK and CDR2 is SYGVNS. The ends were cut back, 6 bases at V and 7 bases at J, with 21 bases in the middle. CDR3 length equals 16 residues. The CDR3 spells CASSPSGVPLFEKLFF. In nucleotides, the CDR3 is TGTGCCAGCAGCCCGAGCGGGGTGCCTCTCTTTGAAAAACTGTTTTTT.

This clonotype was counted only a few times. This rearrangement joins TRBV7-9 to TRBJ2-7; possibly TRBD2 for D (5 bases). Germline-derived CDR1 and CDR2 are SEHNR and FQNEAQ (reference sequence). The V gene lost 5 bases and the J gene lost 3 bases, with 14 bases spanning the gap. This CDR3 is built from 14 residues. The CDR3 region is CASSPDSLNYEQYF. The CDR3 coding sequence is TGTGCCAGCAGCCCGGACTCACTGAACTACGAGCAGTACTTC.

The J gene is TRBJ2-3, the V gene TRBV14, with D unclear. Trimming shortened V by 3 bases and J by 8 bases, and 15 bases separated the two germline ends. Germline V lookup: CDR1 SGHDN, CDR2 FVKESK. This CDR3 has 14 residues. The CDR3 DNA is TGTGCCAGCAGCCAGGCGAACAAACAAGTTACGCAGTATTTT. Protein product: CASSQANKQVTQYF.

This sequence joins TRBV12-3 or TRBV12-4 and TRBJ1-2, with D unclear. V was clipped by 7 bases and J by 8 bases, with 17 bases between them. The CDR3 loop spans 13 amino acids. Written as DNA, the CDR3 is TGTGCCAGCACTCAAACGTCGACTGGCGGCTACACCTTC. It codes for CASTQTSTGGYTF.